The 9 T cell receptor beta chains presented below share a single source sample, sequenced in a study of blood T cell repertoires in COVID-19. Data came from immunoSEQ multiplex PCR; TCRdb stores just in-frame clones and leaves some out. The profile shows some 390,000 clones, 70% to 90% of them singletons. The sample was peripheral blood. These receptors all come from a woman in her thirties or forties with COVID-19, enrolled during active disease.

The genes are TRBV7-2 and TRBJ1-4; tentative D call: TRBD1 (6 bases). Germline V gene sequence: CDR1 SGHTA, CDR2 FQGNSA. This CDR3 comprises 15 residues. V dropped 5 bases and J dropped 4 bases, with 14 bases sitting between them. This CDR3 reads CASSLGGVRNEKLFF. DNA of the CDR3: TGTGCCAGCAGCCTAGGGGGGGTTCGTAATGAAAAACTGTTTTTT.

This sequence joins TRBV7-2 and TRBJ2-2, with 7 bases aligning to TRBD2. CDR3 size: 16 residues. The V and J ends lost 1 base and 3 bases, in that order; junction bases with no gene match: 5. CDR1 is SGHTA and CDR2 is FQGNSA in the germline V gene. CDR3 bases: TGTGCCAGCAGCTTAGGGCTAGCGGAATACACCGGGGAGCTGTTTTTT. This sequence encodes CASSLGLAEYTGELFF.

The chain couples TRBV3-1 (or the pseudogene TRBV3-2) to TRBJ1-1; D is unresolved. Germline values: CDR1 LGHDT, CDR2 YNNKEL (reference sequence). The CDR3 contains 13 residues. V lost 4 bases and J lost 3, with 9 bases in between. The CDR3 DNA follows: TGTGCCAGCAGCCTAACCCGAGACACTGAAGCTTTCTTT. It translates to CASSLTRDTEAFF.

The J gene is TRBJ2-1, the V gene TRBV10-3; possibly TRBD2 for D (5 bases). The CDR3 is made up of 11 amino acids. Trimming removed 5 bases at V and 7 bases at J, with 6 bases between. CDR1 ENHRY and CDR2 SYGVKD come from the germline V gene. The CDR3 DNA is TGTGCCATCAGTCGGGAAAATGAGCAGTTCTTC. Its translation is CAISRENEQFF.

The CDR3 loop reads CASSPRGSRGYNEQFF. The CDR3 DNA follows: TGTGCCAGCAGCCCCAGGGGGTCCAGGGGTTACAATGAGCAGTTCTTC. V usage is TRBV7-8 and J usage is TRBJ2-1, with 7 bases that match TRBD1. The CDR3 length is 16 residues. V trimming: 5 bases; J trimming: 4 bases; junction bases outside the gene matches: 11. From germline, CDR1 is SGHVS and CDR2 FQNEAQ.

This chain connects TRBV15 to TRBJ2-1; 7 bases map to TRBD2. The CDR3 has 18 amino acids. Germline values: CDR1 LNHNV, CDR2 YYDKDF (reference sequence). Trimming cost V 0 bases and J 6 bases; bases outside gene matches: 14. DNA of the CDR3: TGTGCCACCAGCAGAGATCTAGCGGAAGGGAGTACGGGCAATGAGCAGTTCTTC. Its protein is CATSRDLAEGSTGNEQFF.

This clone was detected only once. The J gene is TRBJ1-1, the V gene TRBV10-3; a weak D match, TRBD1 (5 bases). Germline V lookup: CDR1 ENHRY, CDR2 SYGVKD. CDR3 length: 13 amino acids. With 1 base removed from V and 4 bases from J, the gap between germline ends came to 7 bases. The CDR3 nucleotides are TGTGCCATCAGTGAGTTACAGGCCACTGAAGCTTTCTTT. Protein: CAISELQATEAFF.

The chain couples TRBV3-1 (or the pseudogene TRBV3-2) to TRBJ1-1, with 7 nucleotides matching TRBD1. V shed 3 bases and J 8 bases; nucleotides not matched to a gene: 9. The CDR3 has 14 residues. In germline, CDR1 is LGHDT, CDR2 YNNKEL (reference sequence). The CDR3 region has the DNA TGTGCCAGCAGCCAGGACCTTCAGGGGGTGGAAGCTTTCTTT. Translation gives CASSQDLQGVEAFF.

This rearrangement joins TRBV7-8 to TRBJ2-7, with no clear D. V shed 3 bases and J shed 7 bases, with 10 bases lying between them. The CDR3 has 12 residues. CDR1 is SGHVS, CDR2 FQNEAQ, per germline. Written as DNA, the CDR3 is TGTGCCAGCAGCTTGAACTTGGTAGAGCAGTACTTC. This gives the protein CASSLNLVEQYF.